A single sample is the source of the 14 T cell receptor beta chains below, sequenced in a study of blood T cells in healthy people across ages. The use of a sample-barcoded 5' primer and a J-beta primer mix characterized a second PCR of about 7 to 12 cycles. TCRdb re-derived calls from the 5' RACE reads in MiXCR, one entry per CDR3 protein. The sample lists about 830,000 distinct CDR3 sequences; 58% were seen once. Input material: blood. These receptors were collected from a man aged 30 to 45 in good health.

This clonotype was found once. This chain connects TRBV10-3 to TRBJ1-6; 9 positions match TRBD1. There are 13 residues in the CDR3. Germline lookup yields CDR1 ENHRY and CDR2 SYGVKD. V shed 11 bases and J 10 bases; nucleotides not matched to a gene: 9. CDR3: CAVGGQGKSPLHF. The CDR3 DNA follows: TGTGCCGTTGGGGGACAGGGCAAATCACCCCTCCACTTT.

V gene TRBV6-1 combines with J gene TRBJ2-1; tentatively, D is TRBD2 (7 bases). V was cut by 0 bases and J by 6 bases, with 12 bases left in between. Per the germline V gene, CDR1 is MNHNS and CDR2 is SASEGT. The CDR3 is made up of 15 amino acids. DNA of the CDR3: TGTGCCAGCAGTGAAGCGGGGGGGCCATCCAATGAGCAGTTCTTC. It translates to CASSEAGGPSNEQFF.

The V and J genes are TRBV4-1 and TRBJ1-6, with D uncertain. Trimming removed 3 bases at V and 0 bases at J, with 15 bases between. The V gene's germline CDR1 is MGHRA and CDR2 YSYEKL. CDR3 size: 18 residues. CDR3 nucleotides: TGCGCCAGCAGCCAGGTCCAACGGGGAAGCTCCTATAATTCACCCCTCCACTTT. Its translation: CASSQVQRGSSYNSPLHF.

The V and J genes are TRBV24-1 and TRBJ2-1, with D possibly being TRBD1 (6 bases). V was pared by 7 bases and J by 7 bases, with 13 bases between. The CDR3 contains 13 residues. Germline CDR1 reads KGHDR; CDR2 reads SFDVKD. The CDR3 loop reads CATRQGQSNEQFF. CDR3 nucleotides: TGTGCCACCAGGCAAGGACAGAGTAATGAGCAGTTCTTC.

The rearrangement uses TRBV7-9 and TRBJ2-5, with TRBD2 matching 11 bases. Germline assignment: CDR1 SEHNR and CDR2 FQNEAQ (reference sequence). The CDR3 sequence is 17 residues long. V trimming: 1 base; J trimming: 11 bases; junction bases outside the gene matches: 15. The DNA for the CDR3 is TGTGCCAGCAGCTTAGGAGTAGCGGGGGGGATCGACAATGAGCAGTACTTC. Its protein product is CASSLGVAGGIDNEQYF.

The table lists this clonotype with a count of one. The chain carries TRBV10-2 and TRBJ1-5; D remains ambiguous. V shed 7 bases and J shed 0 bases, with 7 bases lying between them. Per the germline V gene, CDR1 is WSHSY and CDR2 is SAAADI. The CDR3 has 13 residues. The CDR3: CASKGNSNQPQHF. For the CDR3, the DNA is TGCGCCAGCAAAGGGAATAGCAATCAGCCCCAGCATTTT.

In its sample, this clonotype was seen a few times. The chain uses TRBV13 and TRBJ2-7; the D is unclear. Germline CDR1 reads PRHDT; CDR2 reads FYEKMQ (reference sequence). Trimming left V 6 bases short and J 1 base short, with 13 bases between. The CDR3 spans 14 residues. The CDR3 spells CASSSTLGSYEQYF. The CDR3 coding sequence is TGTGCCAGCAGTAGCACCCTGGGGTCCTACGAGCAGTACTTC.

This chain links TRBV18 with TRBJ2-3, with 12 bases lining up with TRBD2. This CDR3 has 14 residues. The germline CDR1 and CDR2 sequences are KGHSH and LQKENI. With V trimmed by 5 bases and J by 5 bases, 2 bases remained unmatched. The DNA of the CDR3 is TGTGCCAGCTCATTGACTAGCGGGAGAGATACGCAGTATTTT. Residues: CASSLTSGRDTQYF.

The V call is TRBV12-3 or TRBV12-4, the J call TRBJ1-5, with D perhaps TRBD1 (5 bases). The CDR3 loop spans 12 amino acids. The ends were cut back, 7 bases at V and 6 bases at J, with 10 bases in the middle. The CDR3 is CASTGGVQPQHF. Written as DNA, the CDR3 is TGTGCCAGCACTGGAGGGGTTCAGCCCCAGCATTTT.

V is TRBV25-1 and J is TRBJ2-3; 8 nucleotides line up with TRBD2. Germline V lookup: CDR1 MGHDK, CDR2 SYGVNS. The CDR3 totals 14 residues. Losses at the gene ends were 9 bases for V and 5 bases for J; bases not matched to a gene: 10. The CDR3 here is CASGEREMEDTQYF. CDR3 bases: TGTGCCAGTGGGGAGCGGGAGATGGAAGATACGCAGTATTTT.

The J gene is TRBJ1-2, the V gene TRBV4-1; D perhaps matches TRBD1 (6 bases). CDR3 length equals 15 residues. Germline CDR1 and CDR2: MGHRA and YSYEKL. With 2 bases removed from V and 3 bases from J, the gap between germline ends came to 13 bases. The CDR3 DNA sequence: TGCGCCAGCAGCCAACTACAGGGAGAGGACTATGGCTACACCTTC. This translates into CASSQLQGEDYGYTF.

This clonotype turned up a few times. The chain couples TRBV9 to TRBJ2-5; weak D call: TRBD2 (6 bases). Judging by the DNA end, TRBJ2-7 fits better; the J call may be wrong. CDR1 is SGDLS, CDR2 YYNGEE, per germline. The CDR3 is 13 residues long. CDR3 sequence (DNA): TGTGCCAGCAGCGTAGAACTAGCTGGCGAGCAGTACTTC. It translates to CASSVELAGEQYF.

The chain uses TRBV6-6 and TRBJ2-7; D is perhaps TRBD1 (5 bases). V shed 0 bases and J shed 4 bases, with 13 bases lying between them. The CDR3 has 15 amino acids. The germline gives CDR1 MNHNY, CDR2 SVGAGI (reference sequence). The CDR3 nucleotides read TGTGCCAGCAGTTACTCAGTAGGGGTCGTTTACGAGCAGTACTTC. Translated, it gives CASSYSVGVVYEQYF.

Here the CDR3 DNA reads TGTGCCAGCTCACCGGAGAGTGGGGCCAACGTCCTGACTTTC. Encoded protein: CASSPESGANVLTF. V gene TRBV18 combines with J gene TRBJ2-6; D gene uncertain. The germline gives CDR1 KGHSH, CDR2 LQKENI. This CDR3 is built from 14 residues. V was clipped by 3 bases and J by 3 bases, with 6 bases between them.